This TCR beta chain was identified in a study of radiotherapy plus CTLA-4 blockade in lung cancer. V was pared by 4 bases and J by 0 bases, with 4 bases between. The germline V gene has CDR1 SNHLY and CDR2 FYNNEI. The CDR3 contains 13 residues. This table comes from immunoSEQ multiplex PCR, and its TCRdb copy is limited to in-frame clones, with some not included. This sample carries about 12,000 clones, around 80% of them seen once, and the ten largest clones take about 29%. The V and J genes are TRBV2 and TRBJ2-4; no clear D. This sequence was found in a human donor with non-small cell lung cancer that progressed on radiotherapy plus ipilimumab. This specimen was peripheral blood, taken from a patient treated with radiotherapy plus ipilimumab. The CDR3 DNA reads TGTGCCAGCAGTGCTATAGCCAAAAACATTCAGTACTTC. Encoded protein: CASSAIAKNIQYF.